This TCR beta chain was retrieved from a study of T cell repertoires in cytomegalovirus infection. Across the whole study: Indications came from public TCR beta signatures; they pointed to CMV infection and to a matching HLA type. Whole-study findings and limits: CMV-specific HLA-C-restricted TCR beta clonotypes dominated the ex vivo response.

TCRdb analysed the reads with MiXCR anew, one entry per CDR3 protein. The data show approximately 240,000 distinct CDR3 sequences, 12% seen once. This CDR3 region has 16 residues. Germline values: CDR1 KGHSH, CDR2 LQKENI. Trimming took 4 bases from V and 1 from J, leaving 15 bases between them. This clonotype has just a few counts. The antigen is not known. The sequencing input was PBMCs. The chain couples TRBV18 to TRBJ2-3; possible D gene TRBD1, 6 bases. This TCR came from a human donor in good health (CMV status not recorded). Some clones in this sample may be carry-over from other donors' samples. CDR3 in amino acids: CASSQLKQGGTDTQYF. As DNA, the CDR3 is TGTGCCAGCTCACAGCTTAAACAGGGCGGCACAGATACGCAGTATTTT.